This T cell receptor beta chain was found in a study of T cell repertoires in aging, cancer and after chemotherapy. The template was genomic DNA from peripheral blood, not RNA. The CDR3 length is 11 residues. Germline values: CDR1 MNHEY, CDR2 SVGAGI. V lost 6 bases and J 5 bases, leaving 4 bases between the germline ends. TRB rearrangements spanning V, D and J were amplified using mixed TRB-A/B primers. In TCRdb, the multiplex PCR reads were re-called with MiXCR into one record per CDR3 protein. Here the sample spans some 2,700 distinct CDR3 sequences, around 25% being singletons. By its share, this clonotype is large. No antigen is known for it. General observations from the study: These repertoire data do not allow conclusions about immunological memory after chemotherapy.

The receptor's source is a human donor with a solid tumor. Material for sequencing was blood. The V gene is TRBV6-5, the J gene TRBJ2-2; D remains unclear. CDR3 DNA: TGTGCCAGCAGCGCTACCGGGGAGCTGTTTTTT. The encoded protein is CASSATGELFF.